The 10 T cell receptor beta chains below all came from one sample that was sequenced in a study of blood T cells in healthy people across ages. Sample-barcoded 5' priming and a J-beta primer mix drove a second PCR of roughly 6 to 12 cycles. TCRdb passed the 5' RACE reads through MiXCR, listing each CDR3 protein once. The repertoire consists of more than 650,000 distinct CDR3 sequences, with roughly 26% occurring once and the leading ten covering about 3%. This sample also appeared in a second study, on T cells of mothers and their children.

The material sequenced was blood. All receptors come from a boy aged 5-17 years in good health.

This clonotype turned up a few times. The rearrangement uses TRBV20-1 and TRBJ2-4, with no clear D. V was pared by 3 bases and J by 3 bases, with 15 bases between. Germline loops: CDR1 DFQATT, CDR2 SNEGSKA (reference sequence). The length of the CDR3 is 15 residues. CDR3 loop: CSAREVILVKNIQYF. CDR3 in DNA: TGCAGTGCTAGGGAAGTTATCCTAGTCAAAAACATTCAGTACTTC.

This clonotype was seen more than once but under ten times. The chain has TRBV11-2 and TRBJ2-5, with TRBD1 matching over 7 bases. CDR1 and CDR2 from the germline V gene are SGHAT and FQNNGV. With V trimmed by 0 bases and J by 8 bases, 3 bases remained unmatched. There are 13 residues in the CDR3. CDR3 sequence: CASSLDQGVTQYF. The CDR3, as DNA: TGTGCCAGCAGCTTAGATCAGGGGGTCACCCAGTACTTC.

The rearrangement joins TRBV4-1 to TRBJ2-3; 8 bases map to TRBD2. Germline CDR1 is MGHRA and CDR2 is YSYEKL. The CDR3 is 16 residues long. With 4 bases clipped from V and 0 bases from J, the junction kept 6 bases outside the gene matches. This chain's CDR3 is CASSPRIAGSTDTQYF. DNA of the CDR3: TGCGCCAGCAGCCCCCGAATAGCGGGAAGCACAGATACGCAGTATTTT.

This clonotype was picked up a small number of times. This chain connects TRBV2 to TRBJ2-4; 12 bases match TRBD2. The junction had 8 bases not matched to a gene; V was cut back by 4 bases and J by 4 bases. The CDR3 covers 17 residues. The germline V gene encodes CDR1 SNHLY and CDR2 FYNNEI. As DNA, the CDR3 is TGTGCCAGCAGTGCCCTAGCGGGGGGGCCGGGAAAAAACATTCAGTACTTC. Amino acids: CASSALAGGPGKNIQYF.

The V and J genes are TRBV6-2 or TRBV6-3 and TRBJ2-7; D unclear. The CDR3 runs 11 residues. V lost 5 bases and J lost 3, with 5 bases in between. From germline, CDR1 is MNHEY and CDR2 SVGEGT. As DNA, the CDR3 is TGTGCCAGCAGTAGACGCTACGAGCAGTACTTC. This encodes CASSRRYEQYF.

V usage is TRBV3-1 and J usage is TRBJ1-1; a weak D match, TRBD1 (5 bases). Germline CDR1 is LGHDT and CDR2 is YNNKEL (reference sequence). Trimming stripped 0 bases from V and 7 bases from J, with 9 bases between. The CDR3 totals 13 residues. In DNA, the CDR3 is TGTGCCAGCAGCCAAGAGGGACCGCGTGAAGCTTTCTTT. This encodes CASSQEGPREAFF.

The sample holds a few counts of this clonotype. The rearrangement uses TRBV9 and TRBJ2-5, with TRBD1 identical over 12 bases. With V trimmed by 4 bases and J by 4 bases, 5 bases remained unmatched. The CDR3 consists of 15 residues. Germline CDR1 and CDR2: SGDLS and YYNGEE. The CDR3 region is CASSTGTGGAETQYF. DNA for the CDR3: TGTGCCAGCAGCACCGGGACAGGGGGCGCAGAGACCCAGTACTTC.

DNA of the CDR3: TGTGCCAGCAGTTTACTAGCCTCGGGAAAATACAATGAGCAGTTCTTC. The encoded protein is CASSLLASGKYNEQFF. The chain is built from TRBV28 and TRBJ2-1; D might be TRBD2 (5 bases). Germline V lookup: CDR1 MDHEN, CDR2 SYDVKM. Between the trimmed V and J ends, which lost 2 bases and 4 bases, there was a span of 15 bases. CDR3 length: 16 amino acids.

The chain joins TRBV3-1 to TRBJ2-7; perhaps D is TRBD1 or TRBD2 (5 bases each). The CDR3 extends over 14 amino acids. Per germline, CDR1 LGHDT and CDR2 YNNKEL (reference sequence). The V end lost 4 bases, the J end lost 4 bases, and 14 bases lay between the germline ends. The CDR3 nucleotides read TGTGCCAGCAGCCGGGGGACGGGGAAATACGAGCAGTACTTC. It translates to CASSRGTGKYEQYF.

This chain links TRBV21-1 with TRBJ1-6. TRBV21-1 is a known pseudogene. The length of the CDR3 is 16 residues. CDR3 coding DNA: TGTGCCAGCAGCAAAGTTGAGGGAAATTGGAATTCACCCCTCCACTTT. It specifies CASSKVEGNWNSPLHF.